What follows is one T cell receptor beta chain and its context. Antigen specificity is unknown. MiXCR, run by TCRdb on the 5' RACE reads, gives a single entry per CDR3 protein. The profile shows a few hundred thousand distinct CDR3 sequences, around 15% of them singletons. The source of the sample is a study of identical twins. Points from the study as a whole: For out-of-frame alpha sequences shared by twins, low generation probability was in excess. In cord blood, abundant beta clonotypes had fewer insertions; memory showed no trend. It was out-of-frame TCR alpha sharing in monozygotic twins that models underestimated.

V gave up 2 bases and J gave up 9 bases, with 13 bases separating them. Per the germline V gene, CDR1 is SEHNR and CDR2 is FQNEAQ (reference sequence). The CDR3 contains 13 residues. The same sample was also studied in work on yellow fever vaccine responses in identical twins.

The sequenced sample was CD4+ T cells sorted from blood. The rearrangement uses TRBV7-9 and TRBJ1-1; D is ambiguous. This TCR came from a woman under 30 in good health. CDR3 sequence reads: CASSLILGPQAFF. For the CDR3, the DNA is TGTGCCAGCAGCTTAATATTAGGACCCCAAGCTTTCTTT.